The 9 T cell receptor beta chains listed next were all sequenced from one sample in a study of multiple sclerosis patients with progressive multifocal leukoencephalopathy. Libraries were prepared by immunoSEQ multiplex PCR; TCRdb keeps only in-frame clonotypes and omits some of them. The repertoire holds under 35,000 clones, with roughly 86% as singletons. Indicated time point: time of PML onset. The material was PBMCs, obtained from a patient treated with natalizumab. The receptors come from a middle-aged woman with progressive multifocal leukoencephalopathy.

This rearrangement joins TRBV6-5 to TRBJ1-4; TRBD1 matches 8 bases. Germline trimming cut 0 bases from V and 7 bases from J; bases unmatched to any gene: 4. The CDR3 consists of 15 residues. The germline V gene has CDR1 MNHEY and CDR2 SVGAGI. DNA of the CDR3: TGTGCCAGCAGTTACTCGCAGGGGGCCGGTGAAAAACTGTTTTTT. It codes for CASSYSQGAGEKLFF.

DNA of the CDR3: TGCGCCAGCAGCCAAGATCTTGGTGGACTAGCGCAGTTCTTC. Amino acid sequence: CASSQDLGGLAQFF. This chain links TRBV4-1 with TRBJ2-1, with TRBD2 matching over 8 bases. CDR1 and CDR2 from the germline V gene are MGHRA and YSYEKL. The CDR3 is 14 amino acids. The J segment lost 12 bases and the V segment lost 0 bases, leaving 7 bases of the junction unmatched.

This rearrangement joins TRBV7-9 to TRBJ2-7; possible D gene TRBD1, 5 bases. The CDR3 runs to 12 residues. The V end lost 2 bases, the J end lost 4 bases, and 6 bases lay between the germline ends. Germline V gene lookup returns CDR1 SEHNR and CDR2 FQNEAQ (reference sequence). The CDR3 protein is CASSLQGYEQYF. DNA of the CDR3: TGTGCCAGCAGCTTACAGGGATACGAGCAGTACTTC.

This rearrangement joins TRBV11-1 to TRBJ2-1; 8 bases are a match to TRBD2. The CDR3 is 12 amino acids. Germline V gives CDR1 SGHAT, CDR2 FQDESV (reference sequence). The V segment lost 8 bases and the J segment 7 bases; nucleotides outside the gene matches: 4. The CDR3 bases are TGTGCCAGCTCCGGCGGGGGGAATGAGCAGTTCTTC. Its protein is CASSGGGNEQFF.

V is TRBV7-2 and J is TRBJ2-5; 11 nucleotides agree with TRBD2. The CDR3 length is 15 residues. Looked up from germline, CDR1 is SGHTA and CDR2 is FQGNSA. V shed 4 bases and J 2 bases; nucleotides not matched to a gene: 3. The CDR3 is CASSSGTSGQETQYF. CDR3 DNA sequence: TGTGCCAGCAGCTCCGGGACTAGCGGACAAGAGACCCAGTACTTC.

The DNA for the CDR3 is TGTGCCAGCAGCTTAGGGCTAGCGGGAGAAACAGATACGCAGTATTTT. It yields the protein CASSLGLAGETDTQYF. V and J are TRBV11-3 and TRBJ2-3; 10 nucleotides agree with TRBD2. The germline V gene has CDR1 SGHNT and CDR2 YENEEA. The ends lost 1 base at V and 3 bases at J; junction bases unmatched: 4. This CDR3 has 16 amino acids.

The rearrangement joins TRBV30 to TRBJ1-5, with D perhaps matching TRBD1 (5 bases). Germline lookup yields CDR1 GTSNPN and CDR2 SVGIG (reference sequence). The CDR3 length is 14 residues. Trimming shortened V by 8 bases and J by 5 bases, and 19 bases separated the two germline ends. CDR3 sequence (DNA): TGTGCCGGGAATGGGGGGGGAGAGCATCAGCCCCAGCATTTT. This gives the protein CAGNGGGEHQPQHF.

The chain has TRBV4-2 and TRBJ2-2; D call uncertain. Germline values: CDR1 LGHNA, CDR2 YNFKEQ. CDR3 size: 14 residues. The V and J ends lost 0 bases and 5 bases respectively, with 7 bases between them. CDR3 residues: CASSQDYGTGELFF. The CDR3 nucleotides read TGTGCCAGCAGCCAAGATTACGGTACCGGGGAGCTGTTTTTT.

CDR3 DNA sequence: TGTGCCAGTAGTATTGAAGGCAGGATAACTTATGGCTACACCTTC. Its translation: CASSIEGRITYGYTF. The chain recombines TRBV19 with TRBJ1-2, with unresolved D. CDR1 is LNHDA, CDR2 SQIVND, per germline (reference sequence). V dropped 3 bases and J dropped 5 bases, with 16 bases sitting between them. The CDR3 totals 15 residues.